Listed below are T cell receptor beta chains from one sample, sequenced in a study of shared clonotypes between healthy human individuals. Some clones are missing from TCRdb's copy, which holds only in-frame ones; the method was immunoSEQ multiplex PCR. The sample records roughly 320,000 clones, over 75% being singletons. The sample taken for sequencing was memory CD8+ T cells sorted from blood. Source of these receptors: a man between 18 and 29 years old in good health. Each CDR3 is given with its conserved first and last residue. The D gene is left open where the match is weak. The size of a clone is reported for some rows only, either as once, few or many, or as a class for expanded clones.

V gene: TRBV5-8
D gene: .
clone size: .
J gene: TRBJ2-5
CDR3 DNA: TGTGCCAGCAGCCCCCTTCAAGAGACCCAGTACTTC
CDR3 protein: CASSPLQETQYF

V gene: TRBV13
D gene: .
clone size: many
J gene: TRBJ2-7
CDR3 DNA: TGTGCCAGCAGCTTTGAGGGTGACGTCTACGAGCAGTACTTC
CDR3 protein: CASSFEGDVYEQYF

V gene: TRBV2
D gene: .
clone size: .
J gene: TRBJ2-2
CDR3 DNA: TGTGCCAGCTTATGGATGAACACCGGGGAGCTGTTTTTT
CDR3 protein: CASLWMNTGELFF

V gene: TRBV2
D gene: .
clone size: .
J gene: TRBJ1-2
CDR3 DNA: TGTGCCAGCAGGCGTGTTTTTGTGACAGCGTCCTATGGCTACACCTTC
CDR3 protein: CASRRVFVTASYGYTF

V gene: TRBV5-5
D gene: TRBD2
clone size: .
J gene: TRBJ2-7
CDR3 DNA: TGTGCCAGCAGCACTGAAACCGGGACTAGCGTACCCTACGAGCAGTACTTC
CDR3 protein: CASSTETGTSVPYEQYF

V gene: TRBV6-6
D gene: .
clone size: .
J gene: TRBJ2-3
CDR3 DNA: TGTGCCAGCCTGATAGGCGATACGCAGTATTTT
CDR3 protein: CASLIGDTQYF

V gene: TRBV4-1
D gene: TRBD2
clone size: .
J gene: TRBJ2-1
CDR3 DNA: TGCGCCAGCAGCCAAGATCAAGCGGGAGAGGGAAATGAGCAGTTCTTC
CDR3 protein: CASSQDQAGEGNEQFF

V gene: TRBV6-1
D gene: .
clone size: .
J gene: TRBJ2-7
CDR3 DNA: TGTGCCAGCAGTGAAATGGGGAACTCCTACGAGCAGTACTTC
CDR3 protein: CASSEMGNSYEQYF

V gene: TRBV29-1
D gene: .
clone size: .
J gene: TRBJ2-1
CDR3 DNA: TGCAGCGTTGAAGATCTTACAGGAGAGCCTTTTGAGTTCTTC
CDR3 protein: CSVEDLTGEPFEFF

V gene: TRBV2
D gene: .
clone size: .
J gene: TRBJ2-7
CDR3 DNA: TGTGCCAGCCTGGGGGCAGCTCACTACGAGCAGTACTTC
CDR3 protein: CASLGAAHYEQYF

V gene: TRBV5-4
D gene: TRBD1
clone size: few
J gene: TRBJ2-1
CDR3 DNA: TGTGCCAGCAGCTGGGGAGACAGGGGGCGCCCCTACTACAATGAGCAGTTCTTC
CDR3 protein: CASSWGDRGRPYYNEQFF

V gene: TRBV7-9
D gene: TRBD1
clone size: .
J gene: TRBJ2-6
CDR3 DNA: TGTGCCAGCAGCGAAACCGGGACAGAAAGCTCTGGGGCCAACGTCCTGACTTTC
CDR3 protein: CASSETGTESSGANVLTF

V gene: TRBV10-3
D gene: .
clone size: .
J gene: TRBJ1-2
CDR3 DNA: TGTGCCATCAGTGAGTCGCGTCTTTACGGCTATGGCTACACCTTC
CDR3 protein: CAISESRLYGYGYTF

V gene: TRBV4-1
D gene: .
clone size: .
J gene: TRBJ2-7
CDR3 DNA: TGCGCCAGCAGCTCGATCTGGGACGGGTTCAGCTCCTACGAGCAGTACTTC
CDR3 protein: CASSSIWDGFSSYEQYF

V gene: TRBV7-6
D gene: .
clone size: .
J gene: TRBJ1-1
CDR3 DNA: TGTGCCAGCAGCGCCGGGCAGAACACTGAAGCTTTCTTT
CDR3 protein: CASSAGQNTEAFF

V gene: TRBV7-3
D gene: TRBD2
clone size: .
J gene: TRBJ2-7
CDR3 DNA: TGTGCCAGCAGCTTAAACGCCCTAGCGGCCTACGAGCAGTACTTC
CDR3 protein: CASSLNALAAYEQYF

V gene: TRBV6-1
D gene: TRBD1
clone size: many
J gene: TRBJ2-1
CDR3 DNA: TGTGCCAGCAGTGATTCCGGGACAGGGGGCAATGAGCAGTTCTTC
CDR3 protein: CASSDSGTGGNEQFF

V gene: TRBV25-1
D gene: .
clone size: once
J gene: TRBJ2-1
CDR3 DNA: TGTGCCAGCAGTGAATTAGGGGGACCGGGCAATGAGCAGTTCTTC
CDR3 protein: CASSELGGPGNEQFF

V gene: TRBV30
D gene: TRBD2
clone size: .
J gene: TRBJ2-3
CDR3 DNA: TGTGCCGGGGACCCCCCCAGCGGGGGGGCGGCAGATACGCAGTATTTT
CDR3 protein: CAGDPPSGGAADTQYF

V gene: TRBV27
D gene: TRBD1
clone size: .
J gene: TRBJ1-5
CDR3 DNA: TGTGCCAGCAGTCCGACGCCAAACAGGGGGTATATCAATCAGCCCCAGCATTTT
CDR3 protein: CASSPTPNRGYINQPQHF

V gene: TRBV6-1
D gene: TRBD1
clone size: once
J gene: TRBJ2-3
CDR3 DNA: TGTGCCAGCAGTGAAGCAAGGGACAGGGGTGGAACAGATACGCAGTATTTT
CDR3 protein: CASSEARDRGGTDTQYF

V gene: TRBV5-4
D gene: .
clone size: .
J gene: TRBJ2-6
CDR3 DNA: TGTGCCAGCAGCTCCAGCGGCTCTGGGGCCAACGTCCTGACTTTC
CDR3 protein: CASSSSGSGANVLTF

V gene: TRBV2
D gene: TRBD2
clone size: .
J gene: TRBJ2-4
CDR3 DNA: TGTGCCAGCAGTGGGGAGGGAGTTGGTCAGTACTTC
CDR3 protein: CASSGEGVGQYF

V gene: TRBV2
D gene: .
clone size: .
J gene: TRBJ2-7
CDR3 DNA: TGTGCCAGCAGTGAAGCGCAGGACAGCTACTACGAGCAGTACTTC
CDR3 protein: CASSEAQDSYYEQYF

V gene: TRBV7-9
D gene: TRBD1
clone size: .
J gene: TRBJ2-3
CDR3 DNA: TGTGCCAGCAATACAGATTGGCAGGGGGCAGATACGCAGTATTTT
CDR3 protein: CASNTDWQGADTQYF

V gene: TRBV29-1
D gene: .
clone size: .
J gene: TRBJ2-1
CDR3 DNA: TGCAGCGTTGAACTTGGGGGCAATGAGCAGTTCTTC
CDR3 protein: CSVELGGNEQFF

V gene: TRBV9
D gene: TRBD2
clone size: many
J gene: TRBJ2-7
CDR3 DNA: TGTGCCAGCAGCGTAGCGGCTAGCGGGGCCTACGAGCAGTACTTC
CDR3 protein: CASSVAASGAYEQYF

V gene: TRBV7-9
D gene: .
clone size: once
J gene: TRBJ1-4
CDR3 DNA: TGTGCCAGCAGCTCAATACAGGGCCCACTGTTTTTT
CDR3 protein: CASSSIQGPLFF

V gene: TRBV13
D gene: TRBD1
clone size: once
J gene: TRBJ2-7
CDR3 DNA: TGTGCCAGCAGCTTAGCGGACAGGGTAGATACCCCCCTGGACTTC
CDR3 protein: CASSLADRVDTPLDF

V gene: TRBV30
D gene: .
clone size: .
J gene: TRBJ2-1
CDR3 DNA: TGTGCCTGGGCCCCGGGGGCACCCCGCTACAATGAGCAGTTCTTC
CDR3 protein: CAWAPGAPRYNEQFF

V gene: TRBV15
D gene: TRBD2
clone size: .
J gene: TRBJ2-2
CDR3 DNA: TGTGCCACCAGCAGGGGACTAGCGGAAGGGGCCGGGGAGCTGTTTTTT
CDR3 protein: CATSRGLAEGAGELFF

V gene: TRBV6-6
D gene: .
clone size: .
J gene: TRBJ2-3
CDR3 DNA: TGTGCCAGCAGTTACACTAGCAGAGATACGCAGTATTTT
CDR3 protein: CASSYTSRDTQYF

V gene: TRBV5-1
D gene: .
clone size: .
J gene: TRBJ2-2
CDR3 DNA: TGCGCCAGCAGCTTGGATGAAGGCCTTAACACCGGGGAGCTGTTTTTT
CDR3 protein: CASSLDEGLNTGELFF

V gene: TRBV6-1
D gene: .
clone size: few
J gene: TRBJ2-7
CDR3 DNA: TGTGCCACCGGGCTAGGCTTATGGCAGTACTTC
CDR3 protein: CATGLGLWQYF

V gene: TRBV27
D gene: .
clone size: .
J gene: TRBJ2-2
CDR3 DNA: TGTGCCAGCAGTCCCGAACCCCACACAGGGACCGGGGAGCTGTTTTTT
CDR3 protein: CASSPEPHTGTGELFF

V gene: TRBV7-9
D gene: .
clone size: .
J gene: TRBJ1-5
CDR3 DNA: TGTGCCAGCAGTTTAACAAATAGCAATCAGCCCCAGCATTTT
CDR3 protein: CASSLTNSNQPQHF

V gene: TRBV10-2
D gene: .
clone size: once
J gene: TRBJ2-2
CDR3 DNA: TGCGCCAGCAGGAGAGGGGAGAACACCGGGGAGCTGTTTTTT
CDR3 protein: CASRRGENTGELFF

V gene: TRBV11-3
D gene: TRBD1
clone size: .
J gene: TRBJ2-2
CDR3 DNA: TGTGCCAGCACCACAGGGACAGATACCGGGGAGCTGTTTTTT
CDR3 protein: CASTTGTDTGELFF

V gene: TRBV5-4
D gene: TRBD1
clone size: .
J gene: TRBJ2-5
CDR3 DNA: TGTGCCAGCAGCTCCCGGGACAGGGGGTGGGAGACCCAGTACTTC
CDR3 protein: CASSSRDRGWETQYF

V gene: TRBV5-6
D gene: .
clone size: once
J gene: TRBJ2-2
CDR3 DNA: TGTGCCAGCAGTTGGGGGAGCACGAACACCGGGGAGCTGTTTTTT
CDR3 protein: CASSWGSTNTGELFF